The 20 T cell receptor beta chains below were found in one sample sequenced in a study of shared clonotypes between healthy human individuals. Naive CD8 cells, CD45RO-negative and positively selected for CCR7, excluded terminally differentiated effector memory CD45RA+ cells. Method: immunoSEQ multiplex PCR; TCRdb's copy keeps in-frame clones and lacks some. The sample carries 550,000 to 750,000 clones, 95% recorded once. The source material was naive CD8+ T cells sorted from blood. Receptor source: a woman younger than 45 in good health.

V is TRBV30 and J is TRBJ1-5; no definite D call. The V end was cut by 2 bases, the J end by 5 bases, with 10 bases between. Germline V gene sequence: CDR1 GTSNPN, CDR2 SVGIG (reference sequence). This CDR3 is 13 amino acids long. CDR3 nucleotide sequence: TGTGCCTGGAGTAACGGGAGATATCAGCCCCAGCATTTT. Its protein is CAWSNGRYQPQHF. Together with reference TRBV30 and TRBJ1-5, the CDR3 gives the full variable domain: SQTIHQWPATLVQPVGSPLSLECTVEGTSNPNLYWYRQAAGRGLQLLFYSVGIGQISSEVPQNLSASRPQDRQFILSSKKLLLSDSGFYLCAWSNGRYQPQHFGDGTRLSIL.

In regard to this clone: The sample contains more than one DNA sequence encoding this CDR3. CDR3 sequence (DNA): TGTGCCAGCAGCGTAGGTAGCGGAAGCTCCTACGAGCAGTACTTC. Protein sequence: CASSVGSGSSYEQYF. The chain links TRBV9 to TRBJ2-7; D possibly corresponds to TRBD2 (6 bases). CDR1 and CDR2 (germline): SGDLS, YYNGEE. The CDR3 runs 15 residues. With 0 bases removed from V and 0 bases from J, the gap between germline ends came to 10 bases.

This rearrangement joins TRBV7-2 to TRBJ2-1, with 11 bases matching TRBD2. Trimming removed 7 bases from V and 4 bases from J; junction bases left unmatched: 3. The CDR3 is made up of 14 amino acids. Germline-derived CDR1 and CDR2 are SGHTA and FQGNSA. The CDR3 loop reads CASKGLAVYNEQFF. The CDR3 nucleotides are TGTGCCAGCAAGGGACTAGCGGTTTACAATGAGCAGTTCTTC.

V gene TRBV27 combines with J gene TRBJ2-7; TRBD2 matches 14 bases. The CDR3 covers 16 residues. V lost 5 bases, J lost 6 bases, and 9 bases stayed unmatched. Germline values: CDR1 MNHEY, CDR2 SMNVEV (reference sequence). The CDR3: CASSPGTSGRFREQYF. The CDR3 bases are TGTGCCAGCAGTCCCGGGACTAGCGGGAGATTCCGCGAGCAGTACTTC.

The genes are TRBV19 and TRBJ2-7, with unresolved D. In germline, CDR1 is LNHDA, CDR2 SQIVND (reference sequence). With 6 bases removed from V and 0 bases from J, the gap between germline ends came to 15 bases. This CDR3 spans 15 amino acids. DNA of the CDR3: TGTGCCAGTAGCCCCAGCCGCAGACTCTCCTACGAGCAGTACTTC. This sequence encodes CASSPSRRLSYEQYF.

This clone was seen more than once but under ten times. The chain recombines TRBV27 with TRBJ1-5; 7 nucleotides match TRBD1. CDR1 is MNHEY, CDR2 SMNVEV, per germline (reference sequence). This CDR3 is built from 13 residues. With 5 bases clipped from V and 6 bases from J, the junction kept 4 bases outside the gene matches. CDR3 sequence (DNA): TGTGCCAGCAGTACAGGGGCGGCTCAGCCCCAGCATTTT. Amino acid sequence: CASSTGAAQPQHF.

The chain's CDR3 is CASNLPGQPYEQYF. CDR3 coding DNA: TGTGCCAGCAATCTCCCGGGACAGCCCTACGAGCAGTACTTC. This rearrangement joins TRBV28 to TRBJ2-7, with 7 positions matching TRBD1. There are 14 residues in the CDR3. J gave up 2 bases and V 7 bases, and 8 bases lay outside the gene matches. Germline-derived CDR1 and CDR2 are MDHEN and SYDVKM.

In this sample, this clone turned up once. At the DNA level, this CDR3 is encoded by other sequences in the same sample as well. V is TRBV6-1 and J is TRBJ2-7; unclear D gene. V gave up 6 bases and J gave up 2 bases, with 11 bases separating them. The CDR3 sequence is 13 residues long. Germline values: CDR1 MNHNS, CDR2 SASEGT. CDR3 region: CASSEQLPYEQYF. As DNA, the CDR3 is TGTGCCAGCAGCGAACAACTCCCCTACGAGCAGTACTTC.

The genes are TRBV9 and TRBJ2-1; 9 bases are shared with TRBD2. CDR1 SGDLS and CDR2 YYNGEE come from the germline V gene. The CDR3 has 17 amino acids. Unmatched junction bases numbered 9, after V lost 0 bases and J lost 5 bases. The chain's CDR3 is CASSVGGRTSAHNEQFF. CDR3 in DNA: TGTGCCAGCAGCGTAGGAGGTAGGACTAGCGCTCACAATGAGCAGTTCTTC.

The chain carries TRBV5-6 and TRBJ2-5; no reliable D call. Germline loops: CDR1 SGHDT, CDR2 YYEEEE. Trimming shortened V by 4 bases and J by 4 bases, and 14 bases separated the two germline ends. The CDR3 has 14 amino acids. The CDR3 nucleotides are TGTGCCAGCAGCGTACTTATTTGGGCAGAGACCCAGTACTTC. Protein product: CASSVLIWAETQYF.

The chain carries TRBV14 and TRBJ2-1; TRBD2 is a possible D gene (6 bases). This CDR3 is 16 amino acids long. Per the germline V gene, CDR1 is SGHDN and CDR2 is FVKESK. The V end lost 4 bases, the J end lost 0 bases, and 13 bases lay between the germline ends. CDR3 DNA sequence: TGTGCCAGCAGCCCTTTGGAGGGAATCTCCTACAATGAGCAGTTCTTC. Protein product: CASSPLEGISYNEQFF.

V and J are TRBV27 and TRBJ2-5; TRBD1 matches at 8 bases. CDR1 is MNHEY and CDR2 is SMNVEV in the germline V gene (reference sequence). The CDR3 spans 14 residues. With 5 bases clipped from V and 5 bases from J, the junction kept 7 bases outside the gene matches. CDR3 sequence: CASSPRTGSETQYF. CDR3 bases: TGTGCCAGCAGTCCAAGGACAGGGTCGGAGACCCAGTACTTC.

V gene TRBV5-6 combines with J gene TRBJ1-5; possibly TRBD1 for D (5 bases). V was pared by 4 bases and J by 5 bases, with 10 bases between. The CDR3 sequence is 13 residues long. Germline CDR1 reads SGHDT; CDR2 reads YYEEEE. The CDR3 DNA follows: TGTGCCAGCAGCGGGGGTGTGGATCAGCCCCAGCATTTT. As protein: CASSGGVDQPQHF.

J is TRBJ2-1 and V is TRBV13; 9 positions match TRBD2. The CDR3 has 14 residues. Looked up from germline, CDR1 is PRHDT and CDR2 is FYEKMQ (reference sequence). The V and J ends lost 3 bases and 9 bases, in that order; junction bases with no gene match: 6. The DNA of the CDR3 is TGTGCCAGCAGCTTGGGTAGCGGGAGAAGTGAGCAGTTCTTC. Amino acid sequence: CASSLGSGRSEQFF.

The chain links TRBV5-1 to TRBJ2-3, with 7 nucleotides matching TRBD1. V was pared by 1 base and J by 3 bases, with 5 bases of the junction left unmatched. Germline V gene data show CDR1 as SGHRS and CDR2 as YFSETQ. This CDR3 contains 15 residues. As DNA, the CDR3 is TGCGCCAGCAGCTTGTTTGCAGGGGGTACAGATACGCAGTATTTT. It yields the protein CASSLFAGGTDTQYF.

This clone has only one observation. V and J are TRBV9 and TRBJ2-1, with 11 bases lining up with TRBD2. Germline CDR1 reads SGDLS; CDR2 reads YYNGEE. V gave up 0 bases and J gave up 2 bases; unmatched junction bases: 1. This CDR3 is 16 amino acids long. The DNA for the CDR3 is TGTGCCAGCAGCGTAGTACTAGCGGGAGCCTACAATGAGCAGTTCTTC. It encodes CASSVVLAGAYNEQFF.

V usage is TRBV6-1 and J usage is TRBJ2-5; a weak D match, TRBD1 (5 bases). Trimming removed 7 bases from V and 3 bases from J, with 12 bases in between. The CDR3 length is 13 residues. Germline V lookup: CDR1 MNHNS, CDR2 SASEGT. The CDR3 region is CASTQGREETQYF. As DNA, the CDR3 is TGTGCCAGCACTCAGGGCAGGGAAGAGACCCAGTACTTC.

The chain uses TRBV28 and TRBJ1-2; D is perhaps TRBD1 (5 bases). Germline V gives CDR1 MDHEN, CDR2 SYDVKM. Deletions cut 11 bases from V and 4 bases from J, with 11 bases between. This CDR3 is 11 amino acids long. The DNA for the CDR3 is TGTGCCGCGGGGCAGGGCTATGGCTACACCTTC. Translation: CAAGQGYGYTF.

The CDR3 DNA follows: TGTGCCAGCAGTCCCAGCGTCAAGTACAATGAGCAGTTCTTC. This codes for CASSPSVKYNEQFF. This sequence joins TRBV27 and TRBJ2-1; no definite D call. Germline values: CDR1 MNHEY, CDR2 SMNVEV (reference sequence). CDR3 size: 14 residues. The V end lost 5 bases, the J end lost 4 bases, and 12 bases lay between the germline ends.

The chain joins TRBV10-3 to TRBJ2-1; D call uncertain. The V gene's germline CDR1 is ENHRY and CDR2 SYGVKD. There are 11 residues in the CDR3. Trimming took 3 bases from V and 13 from J, leaving 10 bases between them. In DNA, the CDR3 is TGTGCCATCAGTGATTCGGCTATTCAGTTCTTC. Residues: CAISDSAIQFF.